These 22 T cell receptor beta chains originate from one sample sequenced in a study of PD-1 blockade in classical Hodgkin lymphoma (dated by TCRdb to between 2020 and 2021). The method was the immunoSEQ multiplex PCR assay. In TCRdb, the immuneACCESS table is reduced to in-frame sequences with V and J assigned. These tables do not hold every clone; where another copy was compared, an unresolved V gene accounts for under half, and the others remain unexplained. The sample includes around 34,000 clones, with more than 80% observed a single time. Jointly, the top ten make up 0.2% to 0.3% of the sample. In light of the paper, this sample's time point label describes: cycle 1 day 1 (C1D1), immediately before nivolumab initiation. All trial patients had relapsed after autologous stem cell transplantation, with cohorts A, B and C differing in prior brentuximab vedotin exposure. CD4+ T cells were purified from thawed PBMCs by magnetic negative selection with a Miltenyi CD4+ T cell isolation kit.

The input for sequencing was CD4+ T cells from blood, taken at baseline. The receptors originated from a human donor with classical Hodgkin lymphoma.

The chain employs TRBV6-5 and TRBJ1-1, with 7 bases fitting TRBD1. J gave up 4 bases and V 3 bases, and 11 bases lay outside the gene matches. This CDR3 contains 16 residues. CDR1 is MNHEY, CDR2 SVGAGI, per germline. The CDR3: CASSYPGGTVGTEAFF. As DNA, the CDR3 is TGTGCCAGCAGTTATCCAGGGGGGACAGTGGGCACTGAAGCTTTCTTT.

The J gene is TRBJ1-2, the V gene TRBV5-6; D is possibly TRBD1 (6 bases). Germline assignment: CDR1 SGHDT and CDR2 YYEEEE. The V end lost 0 bases, the J end lost 8 bases, and 11 bases lay between the germline ends. The CDR3 covers 13 residues. The CDR3 protein is CASSLDRERGYTF. CDR3 in DNA: TGTGCCAGCAGCTTGGACAGGGAGAGGGGCTACACCTTC.

This clone appeared once. The J gene is TRBJ2-7, the V gene TRBV9; 9 positions match TRBD2. V lost 4 bases to trimming and J lost 2 bases; unmatched junction nucleotides: 7. The V gene's germline CDR1 is SGDLS and CDR2 YYNGEE. The CDR3 is made up of 15 amino acids. CDR3 protein: CASSTRLADPYEQYF. CDR3 DNA sequence: TGTGCCAGCAGCACCCGACTAGCGGATCCCTACGAGCAGTACTTC.

The chain recombines TRBV19 with TRBJ1-1, with TRBD1 matching over 7 bases. V trimming: 5 bases; J trimming: 7 bases; junction bases outside the gene matches: 13. CDR1 LNHDA and CDR2 SQIVND come from the germline V gene (reference sequence). This CDR3 spans 15 amino acids. CDR3 amino acids: CASSPYPTGSIEAFF. Here the CDR3 DNA reads TGTGCCAGTAGTCCATATCCGACAGGGTCGATTGAAGCTTTCTTT.

The V and J genes are TRBV30 and TRBJ1-1; TRBD1 might be the D (5 bases). The germline V gene encodes CDR1 GTSNPN and CDR2 SVGIG (reference sequence). CDR3 length: 19 residues. Trimming stripped 0 bases from V and 1 base from J, with 24 bases between. The CDR3 region is CAWSVVMFSGKLANTEAFF. The DNA for the CDR3 is TGTGCCTGGAGTGTTGTCATGTTTTCAGGGAAACTAGCGAACACTGAAGCTTTCTTT.

V is TRBV6-6 and J is TRBJ2-7, with 10 bases lining up with TRBD1. Germline V gene sequence: CDR1 MNHNY, CDR2 SVGAGI (reference sequence). CDR3 length: 15 residues. Trimming removed 0 bases from V and 5 bases from J; junction bases left unmatched: 4. The CDR3 coding sequence is TGTGCCAGCAGTTACTCCCGGGACAGGGGACACGAGCAGTACTTC. It encodes CASSYSRDRGHEQYF.

The sample holds a few counts of this clone. This rearrangement joins TRBV11-2 to TRBJ1-3; D is perhaps TRBD1 (6 bases). The CDR3 consists of 15 residues. Trimming stripped 4 bases from V and 2 bases from J, with 12 bases between. Germline V gene sequence: CDR1 SGHAT, CDR2 FQNNGV. The CDR3 protein is CASSSGVRPGNTIYF. In DNA form, the CDR3 reads TGTGCCAGCAGCTCAGGGGTGAGGCCTGGAAACACCATATATTTT.

V usage is TRBV14 and J usage is TRBJ1-4; D is unclear. This CDR3 region has 15 residues. Germline V lookup: CDR1 SGHDN, CDR2 FVKESK. Between the trimmed V and J ends, which lost 3 bases and 5 bases, there was a span of 13 bases. The CDR3 sequence: CASSHRGVVNEKLFF. CDR3 DNA: TGTGCCAGCAGCCATCGCGGTGTAGTCAATGAAAAACTGTTTTTT.

The rearrangement joins TRBV6-5 to TRBJ2-7; D gene unclear. The CDR3 is made up of 15 amino acids. Germline assignment: CDR1 MNHEY and CDR2 SVGAGI. V lost 0 bases and J 0 bases, leaving 9 bases between the germline ends. CDR3 sequence: CASSYSRRFSYEQYF. CDR3 coding DNA: TGTGCCAGCAGTTACTCCCGCAGGTTCTCCTACGAGCAGTACTTC.

The chain links TRBV5-4 to TRBJ2-7; D might be TRBD1 (6 bases). V was clipped by 3 bases and J by 4 bases, with 11 bases between them. The germline V gene encodes CDR1 SGHNT and CDR2 YYREEE (reference sequence). The CDR3 consists of 13 residues. CDR3 bases: TGTGCCAGCAGCTCCACAGGGAAGTACGAGCAGTACTTC. Translating it yields CASSSTGKYEQYF.

This sequence joins TRBV6-1 and TRBJ2-1; D not resolved. The CDR3 is 12 residues long. The ends were cut back, 6 bases at V and 7 bases at J, with 10 bases in the middle. Germline values: CDR1 MNHNS, CDR2 SASEGT. As DNA, the CDR3 is TGTGCCAGCAGCCACCCCGGGAATGAGCAGTTCTTC. It encodes CASSHPGNEQFF.

J is TRBJ2-7 and V is TRBV19, with TRBD1 identical over 9 bases. Germline CDR1 LNHDA, CDR2 SQIVND (reference sequence). The CDR3 covers 15 residues. Unmatched junction bases numbered 6, after V lost 5 bases and J lost 1 base. CDR3: CASSSTGGGSYEQYF. CDR3 in DNA: TGTGCCAGTAGTTCGACAGGGGGAGGATCCTACGAGCAGTACTTC.

J is TRBJ1-2 and V is TRBV18, with D uncertain. Trimming pared 1 base from V and 1 base from J, leaving 4 bases between. Per germline, CDR1 KGHSH and CDR2 LQKENI. The CDR3 extends over 13 amino acids. CDR3 nucleotides: TGTGCCAGCTCACCACAGGATAACTATGGCTACACCTTC. This encodes CASSPQDNYGYTF.

The rearrangement joins TRBV14 to TRBJ2-5, with 11 nucleotides matching TRBD1. There are 14 residues in the CDR3. The germline gives CDR1 SGHDN, CDR2 FVKESK. V gave up 6 bases and J gave up 6 bases; unmatched junction bases: 6. The CDR3 loop is CASSPGTGGKTQYF. CDR3 sequence (DNA): TGTGCCAGCAGTCCCGGGACAGGGGGAAAGACCCAGTACTTC.

In this sample, this clone turned up once. The chain recombines TRBV10-3 with TRBJ1-3; TRBD1 might be the D (6 bases). Per germline, CDR1 ENHRY and CDR2 SYGVKD. Trimming shortened V by 10 bases and J by 3 bases, and 19 bases separated the two germline ends. CDR3 size: 15 residues. Here the CDR3 DNA reads TGTGCCAGCAGGCCGCCCTCAGGGGTTGGAAACACCATATATTTT. Protein product: CASRPPSGVGNTIYF.

This chain connects TRBV6-6 to TRBJ2-7; D gene uncertain. V was trimmed by 5 bases and J by 2 bases, leaving 4 bases between them. Germline CDR1 MNHNY, CDR2 SVGAGI (reference sequence). CDR3 size: 11 residues. Written as DNA, the CDR3 is TGTGCCAGCAGTGAGACCTACGAGCAGTACTTC. Encoded protein: CASSETYEQYF.

The V call is TRBV9, the J call TRBJ1-1; TRBD1 might be the D (6 bases). Germline V gene data show CDR1 as SGDLS and CDR2 as YYNGEE. The V end lost 4 bases, the J end lost 4 bases, and 14 bases lay between the germline ends. This CDR3 comprises 14 residues. This chain's CDR3 is CASSFGGRSTEAFF. Written as DNA, the CDR3 is TGTGCCAGCAGCTTCGGGGGGCGGTCCACTGAAGCTTTCTTT.

The J gene is TRBJ1-5, the V gene TRBV5-5; D is perhaps TRBD1 (5 bases). The germline V and J ends were trimmed by 0 bases and 4 bases, with 11 bases remaining between them. The CDR3 consists of 15 residues. CDR1 is SGHKS, CDR2 YYEKEE, per germline (reference sequence). The CDR3: CASSLEGLRNQPQHF. The CDR3 DNA reads TGTGCCAGCAGCTTGGAGGGACTAAGAAATCAGCCCCAGCATTTT.

The rearrangement links TRBV10-1 to TRBJ2-2; D unclear. Trimming pared 5 bases from V and 3 bases from J, leaving 7 bases between. The CDR3 has 13 residues. Germline-derived CDR1 and CDR2 are WNHNN and SYGVQD (reference sequence). Written as DNA, the CDR3 is TGCGCCAGCAGTCGGGCCGACACCGGGGAGCTGTTTTTT. It codes for CASSRADTGELFF.

V and J are TRBV14 and TRBJ2-5, with D perhaps TRBD1 (6 bases). Germline lookup yields CDR1 SGHDN and CDR2 FVKESK. The CDR3 runs 16 residues. V gave up 4 bases and J gave up 5 bases, with 20 bases separating them. DNA of the CDR3: TGTGCCAGCAGCCGGGAATGGACAGACGTAGGGGAGACCCAGTACTTC. Encoded protein: CASSREWTDVGETQYF.

This chain links TRBV5-1 with TRBJ2-1, with 14 nucleotides matching TRBD2. The ends lost 4 bases at V and 4 bases at J; junction bases unmatched: 4. Germline CDR1 reads SGHRS; CDR2 reads YFSETQ. The CDR3 loop spans 16 amino acids. The CDR3 is CASSLGLAGEYNEQFF. CDR3 coding DNA: TGCGCCAGCAGCCTGGGACTAGCGGGGGAATACAATGAGCAGTTCTTC.

The chain couples TRBV5-4 to TRBJ1-2; D not certain. The CDR3 runs to 15 residues. Germline V gene sequence: CDR1 SGHNT, CDR2 YYREEE (reference sequence). V was shortened by 3 bases and J by 2 bases, with 14 bases between the two germline ends. The CDR3 region is CASSSSALLNYGYTF. The CDR3 DNA reads TGTGCCAGCAGCTCATCCGCTCTCTTGAACTATGGCTACACCTTC.